This entry is about one T cell receptor beta chain. No antigen is known for it. Germline CDR1 and CDR2: DFQATT and SNEGSKA (reference sequence). CDR3 length: 15 amino acids. V was clipped by 5 bases and J by 1 base; unmatched bases: 7. The study made its TCR cDNA through 5'RACE template switching. That step introduced a universal primer site along with UMIs. TCRdb re-called the 5' RACE reads through MiXCR, storing one row per CDR3 protein. The sample shows some 260,000 distinct CDR3 sequences, over 4.5% of them seen only once. The data were obtained in a study of T cells after yellow fever vaccination. Findings and limits, study-wide: FACS-sorted repertoires could contain abundant clonotypes contaminating from the bulk population. Overall, a small share of clonotypes was seen in both CD4 and CD8 compartments.

The chain carries TRBV20-1 and TRBJ1-5; 8 bases are a match to TRBD1. The material sequenced was CD4+ T cells sorted from PBMCs, taken on the day of the yellow fever booster vaccination. This receptor was taken from a man aged 18 to 35 who received the YFV17D yellow fever vaccine. In DNA, the CDR3 is TGCAGTGCTGCTGGACAGGGTAGGAGCAATCAGCCCCAGCATTTT. Protein product: CSAAGQGRSNQPQHF.